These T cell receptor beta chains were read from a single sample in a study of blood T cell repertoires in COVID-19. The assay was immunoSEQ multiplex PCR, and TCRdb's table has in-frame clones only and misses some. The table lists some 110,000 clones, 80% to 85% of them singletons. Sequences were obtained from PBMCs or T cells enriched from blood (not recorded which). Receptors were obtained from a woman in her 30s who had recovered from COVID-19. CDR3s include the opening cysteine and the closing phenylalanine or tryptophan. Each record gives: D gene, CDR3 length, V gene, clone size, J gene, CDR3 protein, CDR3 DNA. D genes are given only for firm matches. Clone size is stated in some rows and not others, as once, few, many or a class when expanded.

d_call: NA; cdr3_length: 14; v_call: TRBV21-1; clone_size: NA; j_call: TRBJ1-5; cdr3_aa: CASSGGGVNQPQHF; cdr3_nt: TGTGCCAGCAGCGGCGGGGGGGTGAATCAGCCCCAGCATTTT
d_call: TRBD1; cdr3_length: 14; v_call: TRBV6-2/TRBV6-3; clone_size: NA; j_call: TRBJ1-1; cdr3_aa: CASSGQGGNTEAFF; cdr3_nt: TGTGCCAGCAGTGGACAGGGAGGGAACACTGAAGCTTTCTTT
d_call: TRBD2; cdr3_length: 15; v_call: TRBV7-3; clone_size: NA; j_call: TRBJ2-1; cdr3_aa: CASSRIAGLYNEQFF; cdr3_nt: TGTGCCAGCAGCCGAATAGCGGGACTCTACAATGAGCAGTTCTTC
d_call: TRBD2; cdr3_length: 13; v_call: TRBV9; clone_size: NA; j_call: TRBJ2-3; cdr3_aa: CASTSGRLDTQYF; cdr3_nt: TGTGCCAGTACTAGCGGGAGGTTAGATACGCAGTATTTT
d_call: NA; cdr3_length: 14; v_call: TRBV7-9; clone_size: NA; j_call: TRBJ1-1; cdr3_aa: CASSPGAGNTEAFF; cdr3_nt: TGTGCCAGCAGCCCAGGGGCGGGGAACACTGAAGCTTTCTTT
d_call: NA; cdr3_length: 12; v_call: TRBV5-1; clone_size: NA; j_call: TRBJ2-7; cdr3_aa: CASSHGDYEQYF; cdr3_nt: TGCGCCAGCAGCCACGGTGACTACGAGCAGTACTTC
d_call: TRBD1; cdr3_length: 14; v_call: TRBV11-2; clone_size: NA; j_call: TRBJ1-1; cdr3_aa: CASSMGTVNTEAFF; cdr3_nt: TGTGCCAGCAGCATGGGGACAGTGAACACTGAAGCTTTCTTT
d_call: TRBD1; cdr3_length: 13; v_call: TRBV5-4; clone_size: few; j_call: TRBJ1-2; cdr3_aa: CASGTGDRYGYTF; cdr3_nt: TGTGCCAGCGGGACAGGGGATCGGTATGGCTACACCTTC
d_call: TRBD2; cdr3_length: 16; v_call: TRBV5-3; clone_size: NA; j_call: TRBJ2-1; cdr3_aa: CARSHGTGGGDNEQFF; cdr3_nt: TGTGCCAGAAGCCATGGGACGGGAGGAGGCGACAATGAGCAGTTCTTC
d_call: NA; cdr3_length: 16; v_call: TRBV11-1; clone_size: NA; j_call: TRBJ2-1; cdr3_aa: CASSLAPRVAYNEQFF; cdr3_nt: TGTGCCAGCAGCTTAGCGCCCAGGGTGGCCTACAATGAGCAGTTCTTC
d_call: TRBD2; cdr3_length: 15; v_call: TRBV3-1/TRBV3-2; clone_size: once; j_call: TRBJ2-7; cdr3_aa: CASSQGLAGAREQYF; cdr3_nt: TGTGCCAGCAGCCAAGGACTAGCGGGAGCTCGCGAGCAGTACTTC
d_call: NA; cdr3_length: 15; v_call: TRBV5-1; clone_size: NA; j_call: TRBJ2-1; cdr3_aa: CASSLGEGGGNEQFF; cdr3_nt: TGCGCCAGCAGCTTGGGTGAGGGAGGGGGCAATGAGCAGTTCTTC
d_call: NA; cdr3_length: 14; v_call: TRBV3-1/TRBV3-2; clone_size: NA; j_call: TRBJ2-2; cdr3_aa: CASSQLLDTGELFF; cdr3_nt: TGTGCCAGCAGCCAACTCCTAGACACCGGGGAGCTGTTTTTT
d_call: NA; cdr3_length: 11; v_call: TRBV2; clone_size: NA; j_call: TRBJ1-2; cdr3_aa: CASTRRGGYTF; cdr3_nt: TGTGCCAGCACTAGACGAGGGGGCTACACCTTC
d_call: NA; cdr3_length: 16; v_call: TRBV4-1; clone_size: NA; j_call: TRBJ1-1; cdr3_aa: CASSQWRGRMNTEAFF; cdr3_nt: TGCGCCAGCAGCCAATGGAGGGGCCGTATGAACACTGAAGCTTTCTTT
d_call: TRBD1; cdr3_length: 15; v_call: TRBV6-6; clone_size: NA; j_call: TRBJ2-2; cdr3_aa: CASTSGTGGTGELFF; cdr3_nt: TGTGCCAGCACCTCGGGGACAGGGGGCACCGGGGAGCTGTTTTTT
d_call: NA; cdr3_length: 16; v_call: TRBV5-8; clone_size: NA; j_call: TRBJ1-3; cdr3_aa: CASSPGTSYSGNTIYF; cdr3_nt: TGTGCCAGCAGCCCCGGGACATCCTACTCTGGAAACACCATATATTTT
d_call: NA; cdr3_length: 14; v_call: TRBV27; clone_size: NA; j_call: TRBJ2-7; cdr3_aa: CASSPSGTSYEQYF; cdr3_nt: TGTGCCAGCAGTCCAAGCGGTACCTCCTACGAGCAGTACTTC
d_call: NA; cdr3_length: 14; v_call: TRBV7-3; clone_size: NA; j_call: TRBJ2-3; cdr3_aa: CASSLTLGTDTQYF; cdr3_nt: TGTGCCAGCAGCTTAACCCTCGGTACAGATACGCAGTATTTT
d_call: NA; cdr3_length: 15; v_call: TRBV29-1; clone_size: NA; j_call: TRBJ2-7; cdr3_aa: CSVVRGAGARNEQYF; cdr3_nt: TGCAGCGTTGTGAGAGGGGCAGGGGCTCGGAACGAGCAGTACTTC
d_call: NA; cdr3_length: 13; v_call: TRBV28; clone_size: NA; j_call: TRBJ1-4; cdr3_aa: CASSTRGSEKLFF; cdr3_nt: TGTGCCAGCAGTACAAGGGGAAGCGAAAAACTGTTTTTT
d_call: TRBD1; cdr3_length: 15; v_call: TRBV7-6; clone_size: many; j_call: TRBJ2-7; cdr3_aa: CASSLVTGANYEQYF; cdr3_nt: TGTGCCAGCAGCTTAGTTACAGGGGCGAACTACGAGCAGTACTTC
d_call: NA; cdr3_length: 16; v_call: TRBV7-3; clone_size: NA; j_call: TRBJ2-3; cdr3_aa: CASSPDSAGTTDTQYF; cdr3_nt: TGTGCCAGCAGCCCCGATTCGGCGGGGACCACAGATACGCAGTATTTT
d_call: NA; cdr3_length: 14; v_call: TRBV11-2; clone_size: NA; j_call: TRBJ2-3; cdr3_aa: CASSPGTITDTQYF; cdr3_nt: TGTGCCAGCAGCCCCGGGACAATAACAGATACGCAGTATTTT
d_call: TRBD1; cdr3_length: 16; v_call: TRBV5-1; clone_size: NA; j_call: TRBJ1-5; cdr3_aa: CASHSFTTGGNQPQHF; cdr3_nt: TGCGCCAGCCACTCTTTCACGACAGGGGGTAATCAGCCCCAGCATTTT
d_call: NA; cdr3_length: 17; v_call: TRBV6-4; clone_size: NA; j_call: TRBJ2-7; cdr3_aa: CASRLLRVWRDRYEQYF; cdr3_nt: TGTGCCAGCAGACTCCTTCGGGTGTGGCGGGACCGCTACGAGCAGTACTTC
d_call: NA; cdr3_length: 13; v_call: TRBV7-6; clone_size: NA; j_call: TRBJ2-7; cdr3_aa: CASSLDSTDEQYF; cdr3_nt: TGTGCCAGCAGCTTAGATAGTACCGACGAGCAGTACTTC
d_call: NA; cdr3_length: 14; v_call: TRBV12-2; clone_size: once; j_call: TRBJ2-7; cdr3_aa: CASRSARVYYEQYF; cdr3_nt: TGTGCAAGTCGCTCCGCAAGAGTTTACTACGAGCAGTACTTC
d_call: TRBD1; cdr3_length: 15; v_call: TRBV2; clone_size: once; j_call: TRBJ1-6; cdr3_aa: CASSPWETGRSPLHF; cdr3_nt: TGTGCCAGCAGCCCGTGGGAGACAGGGCGGTCACCCCTCCACTTT
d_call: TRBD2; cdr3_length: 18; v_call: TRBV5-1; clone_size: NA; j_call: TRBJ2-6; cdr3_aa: CASSPGGAPRSGANVLTF; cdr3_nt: TGCGCCAGCAGCCCGGGGGGGGCCCCCCGCTCTGGGGCCAACGTCCTGACTTTC
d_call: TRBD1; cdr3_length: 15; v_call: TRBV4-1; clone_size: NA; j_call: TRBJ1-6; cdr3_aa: CASSLTSGGGSPLHF; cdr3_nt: TGCGCCAGCAGCCTTACTTCAGGGGGCGGTTCACCCCTCCACTTT
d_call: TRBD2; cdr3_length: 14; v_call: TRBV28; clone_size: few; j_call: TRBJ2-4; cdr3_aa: CAIAGGVVKNIQYF; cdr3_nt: TGTGCCATCGCGGGAGGGGTGGTCAAAAACATTCAGTACTTC
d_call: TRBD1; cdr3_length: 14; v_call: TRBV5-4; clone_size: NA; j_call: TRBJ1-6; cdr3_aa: CASSLRQGDSPLHF; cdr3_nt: TGTGCCAGCAGCTTGAGACAGGGAGATTCACCCCTCCACTTT
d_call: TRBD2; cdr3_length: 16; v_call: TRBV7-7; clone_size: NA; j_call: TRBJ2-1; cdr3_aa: CASSLTVAGAAGEQFF; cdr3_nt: TGTGCTAGCAGCTTAACCGTTGCGGGAGCAGCGGGTGAGCAGTTCTTC
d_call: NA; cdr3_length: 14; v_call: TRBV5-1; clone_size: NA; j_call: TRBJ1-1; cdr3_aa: CASSRPTGQTEAFF; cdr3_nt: TGCGCCAGCAGCCGCCCGACAGGACAGACTGAAGCTTTCTTT
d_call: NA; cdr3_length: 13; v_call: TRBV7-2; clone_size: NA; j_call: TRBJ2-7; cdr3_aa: CASSYASRGEQYF; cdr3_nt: TGTGCCAGCAGCTACGCTTCAAGGGGCGAGCAGTACTTC
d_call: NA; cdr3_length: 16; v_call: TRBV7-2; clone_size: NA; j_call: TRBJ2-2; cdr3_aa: CASSLASAIGTGELFF; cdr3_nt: TGTGCCAGCAGCTTAGCCAGCGCCATCGGGACCGGGGAGCTGTTTTTT
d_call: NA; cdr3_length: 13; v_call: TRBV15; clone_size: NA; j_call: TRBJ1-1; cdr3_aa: CATSMERNTEAFF; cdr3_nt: TGTGCCACCAGCATGGAGAGGAACACTGAAGCTTTCTTT
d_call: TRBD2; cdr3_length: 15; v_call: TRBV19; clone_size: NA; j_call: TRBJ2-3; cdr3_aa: CASKVAGGVTDTQYF; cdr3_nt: TGTGCCAGTAAGGTAGCGGGAGGGGTAACAGATACGCAGTATTTT
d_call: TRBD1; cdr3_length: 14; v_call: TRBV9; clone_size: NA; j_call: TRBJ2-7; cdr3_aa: CASSPSGTDGEQYF; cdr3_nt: TGTGCCAGCAGCCCCTCGGGGACAGACGGGGAGCAGTACTTC
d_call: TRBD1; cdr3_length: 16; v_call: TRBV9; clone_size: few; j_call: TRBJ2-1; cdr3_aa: CASSVSWGQGYNEQFF; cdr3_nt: TGTGCCAGCAGCGTAAGTTGGGGACAGGGCTACAATGAGCAGTTCTTC